The 15 T cell receptor beta chains below all came from one sample that was sequenced in a study of shared clonotypes between healthy human individuals. TCRdb's copy holds only in-frame clones and misses some; the assay was immunoSEQ multiplex PCR. The top ten clones hold roughly 0.29% of a sample with under 600,000 clones, roughly 98% of them seen once. CD45RO-negative, CCR7-selected cells formed the naive CD8 fraction, which excluded terminally differentiated effector memory CD45RA+ cells. Input material: naive CD8+ T cells sorted from blood. These receptors were obtained from a man aged 25-40 years in good health.

This clone was counted a single time. V usage is TRBV27 and J usage is TRBJ1-5, with D possibly being TRBD1 (5 bases). CDR3 length equals 15 residues. The V gene lost 5 bases and the J gene lost 3 bases, with 14 bases spanning the gap. From germline, CDR1 is MNHEY and CDR2 SMNVEV (reference sequence). Written as DNA, the CDR3 is TGTGCCAGCAGTAGGCGGGGGTTTAACAATCAGCCCCAGCATTTT. Its translation: CASSRRGFNNQPQHF.

The chain couples TRBV4-1 to TRBJ2-5; a possible D gene is TRBD1 (6 bases). The V end lost 3 bases, the J end lost 0 bases, and 14 bases lay between the germline ends. CDR3 size: 16 residues. Germline V gives CDR1 MGHRA, CDR2 YSYEKL. This CDR3 reads CASSQVGQLYQETQYF. CDR3 nucleotides: TGCGCCAGCAGCCAGGTAGGACAGCTGTACCAAGAGACCCAGTACTTC.

Points on this clone: This same CDR3 is encoded by further DNA sequences in the sample. The chain carries TRBV7-9 and TRBJ2-7; D possibly matches TRBD1 or TRBD2 (5 bases each). Germline CDR1 SEHNR, CDR2 FQNEAQ (reference sequence). Trimming took 5 bases from V and 4 from J, leaving 12 bases between them. The CDR3 is made up of 13 amino acids. CDR3 protein: CASSPRDGYEQYF. CDR3 coding DNA: TGTGCCAGCAGCCCCCGGGACGGATACGAGCAGTACTTC.

J is TRBJ2-2 and V is TRBV4-1, with D perhaps TRBD2 (5 bases). The germline gives CDR1 MGHRA, CDR2 YSYEKL. Trimming took off 1 base at V and 0 bases at J, with 6 bases between the two ends. The length of the CDR3 is 15 residues. As DNA, the CDR3 is TGCGCCAGCAGCCAAGGAGCGGCGAACACCGGGGAGCTGTTTTTT. Translation: CASSQGAANTGELFF.

Written as DNA, the CDR3 is TGTGCCAGCAGTTTATCGGCAGGGACTATGGCCTACGAGCAGTACTTC. This codes for CASSLSAGTMAYEQYF. The chain has TRBV27 and TRBJ2-7, with 7 positions matching TRBD2. From germline, CDR1 is MNHEY and CDR2 SMNVEV (reference sequence). Losses at the gene ends were 0 bases for V and 2 bases for J; bases not matched to a gene: 7. The CDR3 covers 16 residues.

V and J are TRBV27 and TRBJ2-7; D may correspond to TRBD1 or TRBD2 (5 bases each). There are 13 residues in the CDR3. The V and J ends lost 5 bases and 0 bases respectively, with 8 bases between them. Germline V gene lookup returns CDR1 MNHEY and CDR2 SMNVEV (reference sequence). For the CDR3, the DNA is TGTGCCAGCAGTCGGGGCCTCTCCTACGAGCAGTACTTC. It translates to CASSRGLSYEQYF.

The chain couples TRBV19 to TRBJ1-5, with D possibly being TRBD1 (5 bases). V gave up 3 bases and J gave up 7 bases, with 7 bases separating them. Germline V gene lookup returns CDR1 LNHDA and CDR2 SQIVND (reference sequence). This CDR3 spans 12 amino acids. CDR3 DNA sequence: TGTGCCAGTAGTATGGGACTGCAGCCCCAGCATTTT. Encoded protein: CASSMGLQPQHF.

V gene TRBV7-9 combines with J gene TRBJ1-4; 7 bases line up with TRBD1. Trimming cost V 4 bases and J 0 bases; bases outside gene matches: 5. The V gene's germline CDR1 is SEHNR and CDR2 FQNEAQ (reference sequence). The length of the CDR3 is 16 residues. CDR3 region: CASSSTGDATNEKLFF. In DNA, the CDR3 is TGTGCCAGCAGCTCTACAGGGGATGCAACTAATGAAAAACTGTTTTTT.

The chain combines TRBV15 with TRBJ2-1; perhaps TRBD2 as D (6 bases). V dropped 0 bases and J dropped 1 base, with 7 bases sitting between them. CDR3 length equals 15 residues. Germline CDR1 reads LNHNV; CDR2 reads YYDKDF (reference sequence). The CDR3 DNA reads as TGTGCCACCAGCAGAGACGGGACTTCCTACAATGAGCAGTTCTTC. Its translation: CATSRDGTSYNEQFF.

CDR3 in DNA: TGTGCCAGCAGCTTATACCGGCAAAACAATCAGCCCCAGCATTTT. Its protein is CASSLYRQNNQPQHF. The chain uses TRBV7-8 and TRBJ1-5, with D unclear. Germline-derived CDR1 and CDR2 are SGHVS and FQNEAQ. The V end lost 2 bases, the J end lost 3 bases, and 11 bases lay between the germline ends. The length of the CDR3 is 15 residues.

This chain joins TRBV7-8 and TRBJ1-3; the D gene is possibly TRBD1 (5 bases). Germline V CDR1 and CDR2: SGHVS, FQNEAQ. The length of the CDR3 is 15 residues. Trimming took off 1 base at V and 0 bases at J, with 7 bases between the two ends. CDR3 coding DNA: TGTGCCAGCAGCTTAGTGGGGACCTCTGGAAACACCATATATTTT. It codes for CASSLVGTSGNTIYF.

The chain uses TRBV29-1 and TRBJ2-7; 11 bases agree with TRBD2. CDR1 and CDR2 (germline): SQVTM, ANQGSEA. J gave up 3 bases and V 4 bases, and 11 bases lay outside the gene matches. The CDR3 runs 16 residues. The CDR3 nucleotides read TGCAGCGTTGTGGGTAGCGGGAGGGCCCCTATCTACGAGCAGTACTTC. It encodes CSVVGSGRAPIYEQYF.

The CDR3 DNA sequence: TGTGCCAGCAGTTGGACAGGGGTGAGTGTCTACACCTTC. Its protein is CASSWTGVSVYTF. The chain combines TRBV27 with TRBJ1-2, with 9 bases fitting TRBD1. This CDR3 spans 13 amino acids. CDR1 and CDR2 from the germline V gene are MNHEY and SMNVEV (reference sequence). The V and J ends lost 4 bases and 10 bases, in that order; junction bases with no gene match: 7.

The J gene is TRBJ1-1, the V gene TRBV5-1; 11 bases match TRBD1. CDR1 SGHRS and CDR2 YFSETQ come from the germline V gene. The CDR3 length is 15 residues. The junction had 4 bases not matched to a gene; V was cut back by 3 bases and J by 3 bases. The CDR3 protein is CASSSGQGAYTEAFF. In nucleotides, the CDR3 is TGCGCCAGCAGCTCTGGACAGGGGGCTTACACTGAAGCTTTCTTT.

The rearrangement uses TRBV25-1 and TRBJ2-1; 8 nucleotides match TRBD2. Germline assignment: CDR1 MGHDK and CDR2 SYGVNS. CDR3 length: 16 residues. The V segment lost 5 bases and the J segment 4 bases; nucleotides outside the gene matches: 10. The CDR3 here is CASSPEAGVPYNEQFF. CDR3 nucleotides: TGTGCCAGCAGTCCCGAAGCGGGGGTTCCATACAATGAGCAGTTCTTC.